This entry is about one T cell receptor beta chain. This sample stems from a study of shared clonotypes between healthy human individuals. Only in-frame clones appear in the TCRdb table, and some are missing; sequencing was by immunoSEQ multiplex PCR. This table holds more than 500,000 clones, about 96% found once. CDR1 SNHLY and CDR2 FYNNEI come from the germline V gene. V gave up 3 bases and J gave up 5 bases; unmatched junction bases: 10. The CDR3 loop spans 15 amino acids. Sequencing used naive CD4+ T cells sorted from blood. Stated subset: CD45RA+ positively selected. The clonotype was recovered from a woman between 25 and 40 years old in good health. The chain carries TRBV2 and TRBJ2-7; TRBD2 matches at 7 bases. CDR3 nucleotide sequence: TGTGCCAGCAGTGATGGGGTTGGGGGGGACCACGAGCAGTACTTC. Its translation: CASSDGVGGDHEQYF.